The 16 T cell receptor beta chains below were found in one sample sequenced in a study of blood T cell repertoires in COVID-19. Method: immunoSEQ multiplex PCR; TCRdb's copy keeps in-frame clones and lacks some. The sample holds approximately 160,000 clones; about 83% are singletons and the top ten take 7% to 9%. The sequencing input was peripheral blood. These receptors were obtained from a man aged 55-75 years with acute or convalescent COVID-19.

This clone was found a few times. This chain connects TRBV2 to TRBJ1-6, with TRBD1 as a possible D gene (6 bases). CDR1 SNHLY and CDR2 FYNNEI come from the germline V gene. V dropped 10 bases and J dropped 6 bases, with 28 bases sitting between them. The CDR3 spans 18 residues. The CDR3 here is CATREGPRWVQGNSPLHF. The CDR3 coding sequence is TGTGCCACGAGGGAGGGGCCCCGATGGGTACAGGGTAATTCACCCCTCCACTTT.

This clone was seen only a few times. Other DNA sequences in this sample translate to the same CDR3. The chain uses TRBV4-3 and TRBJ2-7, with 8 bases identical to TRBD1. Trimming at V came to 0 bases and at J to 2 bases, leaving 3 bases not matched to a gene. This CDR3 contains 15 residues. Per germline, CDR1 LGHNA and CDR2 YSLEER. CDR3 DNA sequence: TGCGCCAGCAGCCAAGATGGACAGGGCCCCTACGAGCAGTACTTC. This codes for CASSQDGQGPYEQYF.

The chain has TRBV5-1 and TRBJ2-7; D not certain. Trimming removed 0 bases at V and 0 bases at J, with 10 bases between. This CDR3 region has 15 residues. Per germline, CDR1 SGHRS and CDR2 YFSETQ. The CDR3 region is CASSLGSIPSYEQYF. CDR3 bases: TGCGCCAGCAGCTTGGGATCTATACCCTCCTACGAGCAGTACTTC.

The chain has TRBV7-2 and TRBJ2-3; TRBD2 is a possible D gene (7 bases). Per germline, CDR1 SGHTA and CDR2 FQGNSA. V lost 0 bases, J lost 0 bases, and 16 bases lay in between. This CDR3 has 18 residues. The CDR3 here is CASSLAGGPITSTDTQYF. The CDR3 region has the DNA TGTGCCAGCAGCTTAGCGGGGGGGCCAATCACTAGCACAGATACGCAGTATTTT.

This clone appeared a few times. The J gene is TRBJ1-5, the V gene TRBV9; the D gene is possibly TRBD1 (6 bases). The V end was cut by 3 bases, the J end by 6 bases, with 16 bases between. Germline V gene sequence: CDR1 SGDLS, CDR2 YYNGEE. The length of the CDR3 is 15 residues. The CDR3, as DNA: TGTGCCAGCAGCGCCAGGCGGGGGCGCAGTCAGCCCCAGCATTTT. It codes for CASSARRGRSQPQHF.

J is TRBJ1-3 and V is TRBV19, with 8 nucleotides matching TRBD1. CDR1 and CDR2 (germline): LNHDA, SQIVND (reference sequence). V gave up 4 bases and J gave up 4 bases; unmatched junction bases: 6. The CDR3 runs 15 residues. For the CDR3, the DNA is TGTGCCAGTAGTACGACAGGGGCGGCAGGAAACACCATATATTTT. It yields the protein CASSTTGAAGNTIYF.

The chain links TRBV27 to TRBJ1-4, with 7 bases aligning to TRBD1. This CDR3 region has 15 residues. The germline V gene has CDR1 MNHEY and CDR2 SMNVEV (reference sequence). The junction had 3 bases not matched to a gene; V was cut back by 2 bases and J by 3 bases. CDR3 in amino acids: CASSLTGDANEKLFF. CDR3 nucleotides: TGTGCCAGCAGTTTAACAGGGGACGCTAATGAAAAACTGTTTTTT.

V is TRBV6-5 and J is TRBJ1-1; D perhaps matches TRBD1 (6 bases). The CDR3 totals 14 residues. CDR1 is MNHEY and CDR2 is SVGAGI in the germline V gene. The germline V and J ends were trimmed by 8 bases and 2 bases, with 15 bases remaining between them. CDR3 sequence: CASQRGFTNTEAFF. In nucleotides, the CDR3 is TGTGCCAGCCAGAGGGGGTTCACAAACACTGAAGCTTTCTTT.

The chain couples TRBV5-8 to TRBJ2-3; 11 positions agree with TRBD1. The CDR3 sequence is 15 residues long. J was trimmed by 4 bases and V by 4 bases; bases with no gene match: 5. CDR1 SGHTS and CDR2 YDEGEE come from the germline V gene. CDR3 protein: CASSPDRGRPDTQYF. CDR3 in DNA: TGTGCCAGCAGCCCGGACAGGGGGCGCCCAGATACGCAGTATTTT.

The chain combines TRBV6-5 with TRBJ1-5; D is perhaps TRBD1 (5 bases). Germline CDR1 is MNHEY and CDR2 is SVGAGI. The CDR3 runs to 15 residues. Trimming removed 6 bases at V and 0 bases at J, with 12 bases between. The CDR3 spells CASSRDFSSNQPQHF. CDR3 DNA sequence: TGTGCCAGCAGCCGGGACTTTAGTAGCAATCAGCCCCAGCATTTT.

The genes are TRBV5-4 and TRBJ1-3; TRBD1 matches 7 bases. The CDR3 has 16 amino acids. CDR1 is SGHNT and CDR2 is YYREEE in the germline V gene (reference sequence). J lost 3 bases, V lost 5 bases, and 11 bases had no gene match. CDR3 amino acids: CASSSSQGRGGNTIYF. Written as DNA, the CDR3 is TGTGCCAGCAGTTCCTCACAGGGGAGAGGTGGAAACACCATATATTTT.

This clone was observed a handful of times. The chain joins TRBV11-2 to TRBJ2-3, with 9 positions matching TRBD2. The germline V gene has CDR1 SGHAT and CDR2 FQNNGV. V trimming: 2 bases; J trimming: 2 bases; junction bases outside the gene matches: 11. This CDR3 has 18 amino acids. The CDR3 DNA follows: TGTGCCAGCAGCTTAAGGCAGCGGGGGGCGATCTACACAGATACGCAGTATTTT. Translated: CASSLRQRGAIYTDTQYF.

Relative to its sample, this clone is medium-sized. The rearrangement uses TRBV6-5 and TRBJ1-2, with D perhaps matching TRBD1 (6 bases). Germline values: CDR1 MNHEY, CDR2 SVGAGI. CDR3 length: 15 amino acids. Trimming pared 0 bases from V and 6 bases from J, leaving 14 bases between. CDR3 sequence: CASSYSQGYGDGYTF. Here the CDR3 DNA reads TGTGCCAGCAGTTACTCGCAGGGGTATGGGGATGGCTACACCTTC.

CDR3 nucleotides: TGTGCCAGCAGCGCCGGGACTAGCGTCCTAGAGACCCAGTACTTC. It codes for CASSAGTSVLETQYF. The chain has TRBV27 and TRBJ2-5; 10 bases are shared with TRBD2. V gave up 6 bases and J gave up 4 bases; unmatched junction bases: 8. Per germline, CDR1 MNHEY and CDR2 SMNVEV (reference sequence). CDR3 size: 15 residues.

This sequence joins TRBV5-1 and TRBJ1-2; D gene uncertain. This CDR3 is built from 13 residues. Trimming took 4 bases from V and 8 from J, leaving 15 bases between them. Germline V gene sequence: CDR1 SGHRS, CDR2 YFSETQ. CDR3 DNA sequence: TGCGCCAGCAGCCCTCGGGAAGCGAGGGGCTACACCTTC. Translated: CASSPREARGYTF.

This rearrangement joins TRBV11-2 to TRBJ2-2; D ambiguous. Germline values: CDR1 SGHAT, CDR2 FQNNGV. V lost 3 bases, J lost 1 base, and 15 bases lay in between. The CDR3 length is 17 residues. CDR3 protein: CASSFYSFRMNTGELFF. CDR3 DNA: TGTGCCAGCAGCTTCTACAGCTTTCGGATGAACACCGGGGAGCTGTTTTTT.